This TCR beta chain is from a study of blood T cell repertoires in COVID-19. Overall study context: Acute and convalescent COVID-19 specimens originated in the United States, Italy and Spain. T cells, B-cell-depleted T cells, or PBMCs provided the cDNA or gDNA that served as material.

Authors' analysis steps: For nucleated cells, counts were estimated from reference gene primer amplification. Libraries were prepared by immunoSEQ multiplex PCR; TCRdb keeps only in-frame clonotypes and omits some of them. The DNA gave D and trimming, while V, J and clone size come from that table. Here the sample spans approximately 89,000 clones, around four fifths being singletons. The clonotype comes from a woman in her seventies with active or convalescent COVID-19. What was sequenced was peripheral blood.

The CDR3 nucleotides are TGTGCCAGCAGCTTAGCTGGGGGGACTGATGGCTACACCTTC. Translation gives CASSLAGGTDGYTF. This chain links TRBV7-2 with TRBJ1-2, with D possibly TRBD1 on 5 matching bases. With 0 bases removed from V and 6 bases from J, the gap between germline ends came to 11 bases. The CDR3 sequence is 14 residues long. CDR1 SGHTA and CDR2 FQGNSA come from the germline V gene.